The clone carrying this T cell receptor beta chain was seen a handful of times. Per germline, CDR1 SEHNR and CDR2 FQNEAQ (reference sequence). This CDR3 contains 14 residues. Trimming pared 1 base from V and 2 bases from J, leaving 6 bases between. The sample originates from a study of blood T cell repertoires in COVID-19. Recruitment covered over 20 US areas and drew participants whose ages spanned about 18 to 90 years. The table came from immunoSEQ multiplex PCR; TCRdb's copy has only in-frame clones and leaves some out. The data show some 260,000 clones, with about 86% seen just once and 3.5% to 5% held by the top ten.

The gene calls are TRBV7-9 and TRBJ2-1; tentatively, D is TRBD1 (5 bases). Sequenced material: PBMCs or T cells enriched from blood (not recorded which). The clonotype comes from a man aged 30 to 45 with acute COVID-19. The CDR3 DNA follows: TGTGCCAGCAGCTTAGAGGGGACCTACAATGAGCAGTTCTTC. It is translated as CASSLEGTYNEQFF.